Sequencing of this TCR beta chain was carried out in a study of blood T cell repertoires in COVID-19. Sequencing used immunoSEQ multiplex PCR; TCRdb keeps in-frame clones, though not all of them. The sample contains approximately 300,000 clones, 80% to 90% of which appear only once. The specimen sequenced was PBMCs or T cells enriched from blood (not recorded which). The clonotype comes from a young woman who had recovered from COVID-19.

The CDR3 DNA is TGTGCCAGCAGCGTGACAGGGGGCAGCTATGGCTACACCTTC. Protein: CASSVTGGSYGYTF. This rearrangement joins TRBV7-3 to TRBJ1-2; 10 bases map to TRBD1. The CDR3 spans 14 residues. CDR1 and CDR2 from the germline V gene are SGHTA and FQGTGA. V lost 5 bases and J lost 4; bases outside the gene matches: 4.